These 3 T cell receptor beta chains were sequenced from one sample in a study of shared clonotypes between healthy human individuals. Assay used: immunoSEQ multiplex PCR; TCRdb lists only in-frame clones, some missing. Of approximately 640,000 clones detected, about nine tenths appear once; the ten largest clones hold about 33%. The specimen sequenced was memory CD8+ T cells from PBMCs. As for subset: CD45RO+ cells pooled with CCR7-negative TemRA cells. These receptors originate from a man younger than 35 in good health. Some clones in this sample may be carry-over from other donors' samples.

V usage is TRBV7-3 and J usage is TRBJ1-6, with D possibly matching TRBD1 (5 bases). V gave up 5 bases and J gave up 10 bases, with 18 bases separating them. The CDR3 consists of 15 residues. Germline values: CDR1 SGHTA, CDR2 FQGTGA. The CDR3 DNA sequence: TGTGCCAGCAGCCCCTCTGGTGGGGGGATCTCACCCCTCCACTTT. Its translation is CASSPSGGGISPLHF.

The chain carries TRBV30 and TRBJ2-1; the D gene is possibly TRBD2 (6 bases). Germline CDR1 is GTSNPN and CDR2 is SVGIG (reference sequence). V dropped 0 bases and J dropped 3 bases, with 9 bases sitting between them. The CDR3 runs 14 residues. CDR3 sequence: CAWSVRRGYNEQFF. CDR3 DNA sequence: TGTGCCTGGAGTGTACGGCGGGGCTACAATGAGCAGTTCTTC.

The V gene is TRBV9, the J gene TRBJ2-7; 9 bases are a match to TRBD2. CDR1 is SGDLS and CDR2 is YYNGEE in the germline V gene. V was pared by 7 bases and J by 4 bases, with 12 bases of the junction left unmatched. The length of the CDR3 is 15 residues. CDR3 in DNA: TGTGCCAGCGGTCCTAGCGGGAAGGTAGGGTACGAGCAGTACTTC. This codes for CASGPSGKVGYEQYF. The whole variable domain, filled in from reference TRBV9 and TRBJ2-7, reads DSGVTQTPKHLITATGQRVTLRCSPRSGDLSVYWYQQSLDQGLQFLIQYYNGEERAKGNILERFSAQQFPDLHSELNLSSLELGDSALYFCASGPSGKVGYEQYFGPGTRLTVT.